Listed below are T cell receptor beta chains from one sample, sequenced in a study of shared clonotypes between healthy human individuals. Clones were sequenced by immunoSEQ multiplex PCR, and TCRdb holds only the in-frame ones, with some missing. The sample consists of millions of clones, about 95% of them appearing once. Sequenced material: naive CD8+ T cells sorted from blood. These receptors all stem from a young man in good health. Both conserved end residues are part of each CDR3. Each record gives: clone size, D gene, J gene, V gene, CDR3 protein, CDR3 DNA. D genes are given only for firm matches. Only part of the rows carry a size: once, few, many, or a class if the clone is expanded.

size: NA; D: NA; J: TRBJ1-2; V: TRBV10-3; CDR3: CATRDPTNYGYTF; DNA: TGTGCCACCCGGGACCCAACTAACTATGGCTACACCTTC
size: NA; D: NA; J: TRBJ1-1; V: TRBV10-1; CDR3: CASSAGVNTEAFF; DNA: TGCGCCAGCAGTGCAGGGGTGAACACTGAAGCTTTCTTT
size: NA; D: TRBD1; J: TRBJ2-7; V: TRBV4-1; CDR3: CASSHTTGAQPYEQYF; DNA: TGCGCCAGCAGCCACACAACAGGGGCGCAACCCTACGAGCAGTACTTC
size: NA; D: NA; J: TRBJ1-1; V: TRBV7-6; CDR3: CASSLALGQAGGAFF; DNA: TGTGCCAGCAGCTTAGCGCTGGGTCAGGCGGGGGGAGCTTTCTTT
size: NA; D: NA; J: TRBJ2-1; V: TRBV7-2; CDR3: CASSPRDFSYNEQFF; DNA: TGTGCCAGCAGCCCCCGGGACTTTTCCTACAATGAGCAGTTCTTC
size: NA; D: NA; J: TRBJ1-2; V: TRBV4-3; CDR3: CASSQDLWTGDYGYTF; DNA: TGCGCCAGCAGCCAAGATCTCTGGACCGGGGACTATGGCTACACCTTC
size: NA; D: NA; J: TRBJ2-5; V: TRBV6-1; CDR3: CASSASGIGGQETQYF; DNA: TGTGCCAGCAGTGCCAGTGGGATTGGGGGCCAAGAGACCCAGTACTTC
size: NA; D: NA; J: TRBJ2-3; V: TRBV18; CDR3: CASSPDKRGQDTQYF; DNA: TGTGCCAGCTCACCAGATAAACGGGGGCAAGATACGCAGTATTTT
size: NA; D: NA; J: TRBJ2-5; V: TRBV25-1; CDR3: CASTAGRQETQYF; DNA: TGTGCCAGCACTGCAGGAAGACAAGAGACCCAGTACTTC
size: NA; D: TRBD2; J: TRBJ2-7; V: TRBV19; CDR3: CASSIVSGGGDEQYF; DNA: TGTGCCAGTAGTATCGTTAGCGGGGGTGGCGACGAGCAGTACTTC
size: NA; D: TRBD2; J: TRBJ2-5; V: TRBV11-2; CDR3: CASSYLAGQETQYF; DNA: TGTGCCAGCAGCTACCTAGCGGGACAAGAGACCCAGTACTTC
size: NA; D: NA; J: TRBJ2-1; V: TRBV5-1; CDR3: CASSLYGGGEEQFF; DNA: TGCGCCAGCAGCTTGTACGGGGGCGGAGAGGAGCAGTTCTTC
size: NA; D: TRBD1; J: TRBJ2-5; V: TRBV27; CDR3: CASSSPGTGEGETQYF; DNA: TGTGCCAGCAGCTCCCCTGGGACAGGGGAGGGAGAGACCCAGTACTTC
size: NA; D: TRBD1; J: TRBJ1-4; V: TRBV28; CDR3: CASSLPDRGPEKLFF; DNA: TGTGCCAGCAGTTTACCAGACAGGGGCCCTGAAAAACTGTTTTTT
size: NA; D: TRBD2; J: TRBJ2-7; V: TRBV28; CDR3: CASRQRLAGVYEQYF; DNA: TGTGCCAGCAGACAAAGACTAGCGGGGGTCTACGAGCAGTACTTC
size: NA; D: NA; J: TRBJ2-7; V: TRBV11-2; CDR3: CASSFGPTIEQYF; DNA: TGTGCCAGCAGCTTTGGACCCACCATCGAGCAGTACTTC
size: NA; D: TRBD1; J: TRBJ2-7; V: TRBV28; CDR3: CASSLPHASGTGSYEQYF; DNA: TGTGCCAGCAGTTTACCCCACGCCTCCGGGACAGGGTCCTACGAGCAGTACTTC
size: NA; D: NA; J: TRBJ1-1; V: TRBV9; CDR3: CASSVGGTMNTEAFF; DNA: TGTGCCAGCAGCGTAGGGGGGACCATGAACACTGAAGCTTTCTTT
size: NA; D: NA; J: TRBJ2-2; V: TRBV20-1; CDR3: CSASYTGELFF; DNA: TGCAGTGCTAGCTACACCGGGGAGCTGTTTTTT
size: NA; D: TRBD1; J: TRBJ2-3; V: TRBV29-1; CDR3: CSVYEGQAHTDTQYF; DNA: TGCAGCGTGTATGAGGGACAGGCACACACAGATACGCAGTATTTT
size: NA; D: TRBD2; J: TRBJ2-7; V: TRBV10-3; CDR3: CAISVASGTYEQYF; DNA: TGTGCCATCAGTGTGGCTAGCGGGACGTACGAGCAGTACTTC
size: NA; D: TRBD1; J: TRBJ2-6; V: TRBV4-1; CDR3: CASSVGQVPLSGANVLTF; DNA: TGCGCCAGCAGCGTGGGACAGGTCCCTCTCTCTGGGGCCAACGTCCTGACTTTC
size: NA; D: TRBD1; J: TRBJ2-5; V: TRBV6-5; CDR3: CASWNGGQGLETQYF; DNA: TGTGCCAGCTGGAACGGGGGACAGGGCTTAGAGACCCAGTACTTC
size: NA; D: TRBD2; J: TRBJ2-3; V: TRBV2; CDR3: CASSEGTSANTDTQYF; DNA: TGTGCCAGCAGTGAGGGTACTAGCGCGAACACAGATACGCAGTATTTT
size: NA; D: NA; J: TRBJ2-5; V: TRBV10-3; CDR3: CAISEVGSVETQYF; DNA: TGTGCCATCAGTGAAGTAGGGTCAGTAGAGACCCAGTACTTC
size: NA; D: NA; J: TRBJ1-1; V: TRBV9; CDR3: CASSVGGRTEAFF; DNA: TGTGCCAGCAGCGTAGGCGGGAGAACTGAAGCTTTCTTT
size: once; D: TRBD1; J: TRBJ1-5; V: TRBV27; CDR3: CASSSRTGPNQPQHF; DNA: TGTGCCAGCAGTTCTCGGACAGGGCCGAATCAGCCCCAGCATTTT
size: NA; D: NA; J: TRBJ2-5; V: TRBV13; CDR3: CASSLGPEETQYF; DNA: TGTGCCAGCAGCTTAGGTCCAGAAGAGACCCAGTACTTC
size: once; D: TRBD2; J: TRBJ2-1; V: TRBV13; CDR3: CASSPSGEASNEQFF; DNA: TGTGCCAGCAGCCCAAGCGGGGAGGCAAGCAATGAGCAGTTCTTC
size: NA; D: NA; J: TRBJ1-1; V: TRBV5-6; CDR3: CASSFGLGNTEAFF; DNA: TGTGCCAGCAGCTTCGGACTGGGGAACACTGAAGCTTTCTTT
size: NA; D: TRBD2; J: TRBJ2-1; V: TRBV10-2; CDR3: CASTKKGLAGGPEQFF; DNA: TGCGCCAGCACTAAGAAGGGACTAGCGGGAGGCCCCGAGCAGTTCTTC
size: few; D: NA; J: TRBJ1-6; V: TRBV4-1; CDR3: CASSLTGPGDSPLHF; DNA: TGCGCCAGCAGCCTCACCGGACCTGGGGATTCACCCCTCCACTTT
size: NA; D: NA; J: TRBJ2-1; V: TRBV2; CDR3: CASRRVSDEQFF; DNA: TGTGCCAGCAGAAGAGTTTCCGATGAGCAGTTCTTC
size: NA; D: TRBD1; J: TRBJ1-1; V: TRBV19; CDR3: CASSIDRHRGLGRTEAFF; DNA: TGTGCCAGTAGTATAGATCGACACAGGGGGCTGGGAAGGACTGAAGCTTTCTTT
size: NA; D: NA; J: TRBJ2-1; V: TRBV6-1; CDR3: CASSEAPGFGNEQFF; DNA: TGTGCCAGCAGTGAAGCGCCTGGCTTTGGCAATGAGCAGTTCTTC
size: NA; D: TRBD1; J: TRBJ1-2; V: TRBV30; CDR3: CACPQQGPLYGYTF; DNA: TGTGCCTGCCCTCAACAGGGGCCACTCTATGGCTACACCTTC
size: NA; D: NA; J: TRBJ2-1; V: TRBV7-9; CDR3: CASNFPLANEQFF; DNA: TGTGCCAGCAACTTCCCACTAGCTAATGAGCAGTTCTTC
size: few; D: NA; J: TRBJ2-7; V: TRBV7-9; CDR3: CASSGSYEQYF; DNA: TGTGCCAGCAGCGGCAGCTACGAGCAGTACTTC
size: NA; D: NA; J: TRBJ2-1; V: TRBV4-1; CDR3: CASSQEGGSYNEQFF; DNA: TGCGCCAGCAGCCAAGAAGGGGGATCCTACAATGAGCAGTTCTTC
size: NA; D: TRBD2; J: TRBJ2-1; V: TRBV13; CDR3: CASSSITSGGSDEQFF; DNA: TGTGCCAGCAGCTCTATCACTAGCGGGGGGTCCGATGAGCAGTTCTTC
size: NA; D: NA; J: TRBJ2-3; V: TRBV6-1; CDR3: CASSEPTDTQYF; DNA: TGTGCCAGCAGTGAACCCACAGATACGCAGTATTTT
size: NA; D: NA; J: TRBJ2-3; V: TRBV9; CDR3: CASSLQSEDSTDTQYF; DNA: TGTGCCAGCAGCCTACAGAGCGAAGATAGCACAGATACGCAGTATTTT
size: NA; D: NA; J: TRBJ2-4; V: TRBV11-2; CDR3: CASSLGNIQYF; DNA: TGTGCCAGCAGCTTGGGGAACATTCAGTACTTC
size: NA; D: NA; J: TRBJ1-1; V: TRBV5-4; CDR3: CASSSKGLMNTEAFF; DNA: TGTGCCAGCAGCTCAAAGGGGCTCATGAACACTGAAGCTTTCTTT